The 30 T cell receptor beta chains reported below all come from one sample, sequenced in a study of identical twins. Each CDR3 protein gets one entry after TCRdb re-called the 5' RACE reads with MiXCR. The sample has 500,000 to 650,000 distinct CDR3 sequences, more than 20% seen once. The data were also submitted as part of a second study, on yellow fever vaccine responses in identical twins.

The sequencing input was CD4+ T cells sorted from blood. These receptor sequences come from a woman aged 18 to 35 in good health.

CDR3 sequence reads: CSAERQYHSYEQYF. The DNA of the CDR3 is TGCAGTGCTGAACGACAGTACCACTCCTACGAGCAGTACTTC. This chain uses TRBV20-1 with TRBJ2-7, with D tentatively TRBD1 (5 bases). V lost 5 bases and J 0 bases, leaving 14 bases between the germline ends. Germline V lookup: CDR1 DFQATT, CDR2 SNEGSKA (reference sequence). There are 14 residues in the CDR3.

This clonotype was counted between two and nine times. Lacking the conserved final phenylalanine or tryptophan, this CDR3 likely reflects a read error. The limits of the CDR3 on the DNA are not certain, so only TCRdb's listed CDR3 is given. The CDR3 reads CASSPRTLKG. The V call is TRBV18, the J call TRBJ2-7. Germline V gene data show CDR1 as KGHSH and CDR2 as LQKENI. The CDR3 sequence runs 10 residues, both termini included.

V gene TRBV29-1 combines with J gene TRBJ2-5; the match to TRBD1 covers 8 bases. The length of the CDR3 is 15 residues. J was trimmed by 1 base and V by 4 bases; bases with no gene match: 8. CDR1 is SQVTM, CDR2 ANQGSEA, per germline. The CDR3 spells CSVVLSDRAQETQYF. Written as DNA, the CDR3 is TGCAGCGTTGTATTGTCGGACAGGGCCCAAGAGACCCAGTACTTC.

The chain is built from TRBV6-1 and TRBJ2-1; D might be TRBD1 or TRBD2, each matching 6 bases. Germline assignment: CDR1 MNHNS and CDR2 SASEGT. CDR3 length: 14 amino acids. Trimming left V 11 bases short and J 2 bases short, with 16 bases between. The CDR3 protein is CAAPEGGTYNEQFF. CDR3 bases: TGTGCCGCCCCAGAAGGGGGGACCTACAATGAGCAGTTCTTC.

V usage is TRBV12-3 or TRBV12-4 and J usage is TRBJ2-3; 11 bases are shared with TRBD1. The junction had 8 bases not matched to a gene; V was cut back by 6 bases and J by 6 bases. The CDR3 is made up of 15 amino acids. The CDR3 protein is CASRNTGTGGDTQYF. CDR3 nucleotides: TGTGCCAGCAGAAACACCGGGACAGGGGGTGATACGCAGTATTTT.

The J gene is TRBJ2-2, the V gene TRBV29-1, with TRBD1 as a possible D gene (6 bases). Germline CDR1 is SQVTM and CDR2 is ANQGSEA. CDR3 size: 13 residues. V dropped 4 bases and J dropped 5 bases, with 11 bases sitting between them. The CDR3, as DNA: TGCAGCGTTGGGCAGGGGCCGACCGGGGAGCTGTTTTTT. Translation: CSVGQGPTGELFF.

The table lists this clonotype with a count of one. This sequence joins TRBV10-3 and TRBJ2-7; 12 bases align to TRBD1. V lost 7 bases to trimming and J lost 5 bases; unmatched junction nucleotides: 9. Per germline, CDR1 ENHRY and CDR2 SYGVKD. This CDR3 spans 15 amino acids. The CDR3 loop reads CAIKGTGGSKDEQYF. The CDR3 DNA sequence: TGTGCCATCAAAGGGACAGGGGGCTCTAAGGACGAGCAGTACTTC.

The chain has TRBV20-1 and TRBJ2-3; 7 positions agree with TRBD2. This CDR3 is built from 18 residues. V dropped 2 bases and J dropped 3; count of bases not matched to a gene: 17. In germline, CDR1 is DFQATT, CDR2 SNEGSKA (reference sequence). The CDR3 is CSARSRDYKGLGTDTQYF. CDR3 nucleotide sequence: TGCAGTGCTAGAAGCCGGGACTACAAGGGATTGGGTACAGATACGCAGTATTTT.

Only a few counts were recorded for this clonotype. The rearrangement joins TRBV2 to TRBJ2-3, with TRBD2 matching 12 bases. V shed 3 bases and J 1 base; nucleotides not matched to a gene: 11. The CDR3 consists of 19 residues. CDR1 and CDR2 (germline): SNHLY, FYNNEI. The CDR3 region has the DNA TGTGCCAGCAGTGAGTTTCTCCTAGCGGGAGGGCCGGGCACAGATACGCAGTATTTT. It is translated as CASSEFLLAGGPGTDTQYF.

Many counts were recorded for this clonotype. This chain uses TRBV28 with TRBJ2-4, with D possibly being TRBD2 (6 bases). The V gene's germline CDR1 is MDHEN and CDR2 SYDVKM. Between the trimmed V and J ends, which lost 0 bases and 0 bases, there was a span of 12 bases. CDR3 size: 17 residues. The CDR3 DNA is TGTGCCAGCAGTTTATGGGCGGGGACCCTAGCCAAAAACATTCAGTACTTC. Translated: CASSLWAGTLAKNIQYF.

This clonotype was found a few times. This sequence joins TRBV11-2 and TRBJ2-1, with D possibly being TRBD2 (6 bases). In germline, CDR1 is SGHAT, CDR2 FQNNGV. V lost 1 base and J 8 bases, leaving 15 bases between the germline ends. The CDR3 sequence is 15 residues long. The CDR3 DNA reads TGTGCCAGCAGCTTAGTAGGGAGGACTATCCATGAGCAGTTCTTC. The encoded protein is CASSLVGRTIHEQFF.

This clonotype was picked up a small number of times. The V gene is TRBV3-1, the J gene TRBJ2-1; D possibly matches TRBD1 or TRBD2 (5 bases each). The germline V gene has CDR1 LGHDT and CDR2 YNNKEL (reference sequence). Trimming took 6 bases from V and 9 from J, leaving 24 bases between them. This CDR3 spans 16 amino acids. In DNA, the CDR3 is TGTGCCAGCAGGTCCTCTCAGGAGATGGGGGTTTCTGAGCAGTTCTTC. This sequence encodes CASRSSQEMGVSEQFF.

The chain links TRBV20-1 to TRBJ1-3; unclear D gene. Germline lookup yields CDR1 DFQATT and CDR2 SNEGSKA (reference sequence). The CDR3 consists of 13 residues. The germline V and J ends were trimmed by 3 bases and 2 bases, with 8 bases remaining between them. CDR3 in amino acids: CSASWGAGNTIYF. CDR3 bases: TGCAGTGCTAGCTGGGGTGCTGGAAACACCATATATTTT.

This chain links TRBV12-3 or TRBV12-4 with TRBJ2-1; D is possibly TRBD1 (6 bases). Trimming stripped 6 bases from V and 4 bases from J, with 22 bases between. CDR3 length: 17 residues. This CDR3 reads CASSSGERGPYYNEQFF. The CDR3 DNA sequence: TGTGCCAGCAGCTCAGGGGAAAGGGGCCCATATTACAATGAGCAGTTCTTC.

In this sample, this clonotype turned up a few times. V is TRBV12-3 or TRBV12-4 and J is TRBJ2-7, with TRBD2 identical over 11 bases. CDR3 length: 16 residues. Trimming cost V 7 bases and J 1 base; bases outside gene matches: 9. The CDR3 reads CASTRTSGSKSYEQYF. The CDR3 DNA follows: TGTGCCAGCACTCGAACTAGCGGGAGTAAATCCTACGAGCAGTACTTC.

This clonotype was seen a handful of times. The CDR3 coding sequence is TGTGCCAGCAATGGCGGGAGGGCCTGGGATGAGCAGTTCTTC. Its translation: CASNGGRAWDEQFF. The gene calls are TRBV28 and TRBJ2-1; 9 bases line up with TRBD2. With V trimmed by 7 bases and J by 8 bases, 9 bases remained unmatched. This CDR3 spans 14 amino acids. Germline V gene lookup returns CDR1 MDHEN and CDR2 SYDVKM.

This clonotype was detected once. The chain combines TRBV5-1 with TRBJ2-6; no firm D call. V was pared by 7 bases and J by 2 bases, with 7 bases between. Per the germline V gene, CDR1 is SGHRS and CDR2 is YFSETQ. The CDR3 is 13 amino acids. Written as DNA, the CDR3 is TGCGCCAGCGGGGTGGCTGGGGCCAACGTCCTGACTTTC. As protein: CASGVAGANVLTF.

This clonotype has a handful of counts. DNA for the CDR3: TGCAGCGTTGAGGTTTTAGCGGGAGCCGAGCAGTACTTC. This sequence encodes CSVEVLAGAEQYF. This chain links TRBV29-1 with TRBJ2-7; 9 bases agree with TRBD2. The germline gives CDR1 SQVTM, CDR2 ANQGSEA. V lost 3 bases and J lost 6; bases outside the gene matches: 6. The CDR3 totals 13 residues.

In its sample, this clonotype was seen many times. This chain uses TRBV6-6 with TRBJ2-1; D remains ambiguous. This CDR3 is built from 11 residues. From germline, CDR1 is MNHNY and CDR2 SVGAGI (reference sequence). Trimming removed 0 bases at V and 8 bases at J, with 2 bases between. This CDR3 reads CASSYSDEQFF. The CDR3 DNA sequence: TGTGCCAGCAGTTACTCGGATGAGCAGTTCTTC.

This clonotype has a count of ten or more. The V gene is TRBV3-1, the J gene TRBJ1-6; D might be TRBD1 (5 bases). From germline, CDR1 is LGHDT and CDR2 YNNKEL (reference sequence). The CDR3 has 17 residues. V was pared by 0 bases and J by 1 base, with 10 bases between. The CDR3 reads CASSQEYGGSYNSPLHF. CDR3 nucleotides: TGTGCCAGCAGCCAAGAATACGGGGGATCCTATAATTCACCCCTCCACTTT. The full variable domain, with the rest looked up from reference TRBV3-1 and TRBJ1-6, is DTAVSQTPKYLVTQMGNDKSIKCEQNLGHDTMYWYKQDSKKFLKIMFSYNNKELIINETVPNRFSPKSPDKAHLNLHINSLELGDSAVYFCASSQEYGGSYNSPLHFGNGTRLTVT.

The chain is built from TRBV7-7 and TRBJ2-5, with D maybe TRBD2 (5 bases). Between the trimmed V and J ends, which lost 2 bases and 4 bases, there was a span of 11 bases. Germline V gene lookup returns CDR1 SSHAT and CDR2 FNYEAQ (reference sequence). CDR3 length equals 14 residues. The CDR3 loop reads CASSLTGRPETQYF. CDR3 nucleotides: TGTGCCAGCAGCTTAACGGGAAGACCAGAGACCCAGTACTTC.

The gene calls are TRBV6-6 and TRBJ2-3, with a possible D match to TRBD2 (6 bases). CDR3 length equals 13 residues. Germline V gene lookup returns CDR1 MNHNY and CDR2 SVGAGI (reference sequence). Between the trimmed V and J ends, which lost 6 bases and 10 bases, there was a span of 17 bases. CDR3 sequence: CASSSEPVAAQYF. DNA of the CDR3: TGTGCCAGCAGCTCAGAACCTGTAGCGGCGCAGTATTTT.

This clonotype was observed a handful of times. The chain recombines TRBV7-9 with TRBJ1-5; D ambiguous. V dropped 0 bases and J dropped 3 bases, with 6 bases sitting between them. The CDR3 runs 14 residues. The germline V gene encodes CDR1 SEHNR and CDR2 FQNEAQ (reference sequence). The CDR3: CASSLAGYNQPQHF. The CDR3 nucleotides read TGTGCCAGCAGCTTAGCCGGGTACAATCAGCCCCAGCATTTT.

The genes are TRBV5-1 and TRBJ2-1; D is undetermined. Deletions cut 5 bases from V and 5 bases from J, with 20 bases between. Per germline, CDR1 SGHRS and CDR2 YFSETQ. The CDR3 is 16 residues long. DNA for the CDR3: TGCGCCAGCAGTTTTACCGTCGGTCAGCCGAACAATGAGCAGTTCTTC. Its translation: CASSFTVGQPNNEQFF. Full variable domain (missing parts from reference TRBV5-1 and TRBJ2-1): KAGVTQTPRYLIKTRGQQVTLSCSPISGHRSVSWYQQTPGQGLQFLFEYFSETQRNKGNFPGRFSGRQFSNSRSEMNVSTLELGDSALYLCASSFTVGQPNNEQFFGPGTRLTVL.

There are a few counts of this clonotype. The chain joins TRBV15 to TRBJ2-7, with a tentative D call TRBD2 (6 bases). There are 15 residues in the CDR3. Germline CDR1 reads LNHNV; CDR2 reads YYDKDF (reference sequence). V gave up 0 bases and J gave up 3 bases, with 12 bases separating them. The CDR3 loop reads CATSRERDARYEQYF. The CDR3 DNA reads as TGTGCCACCAGCAGAGAGCGGGACGCACGCTACGAGCAGTACTTC.

The rearrangement uses TRBV6-1 and TRBJ1-2, with no clear D. V gave up 7 bases and J gave up 0 bases, with 12 bases separating them. This CDR3 comprises 14 residues. From germline, CDR1 is MNHNS and CDR2 SASEGT. CDR3 coding DNA: TGTGCCAGCACCAAAGCCAGAACTAACTATGGCTACACCTTC. Residues: CASTKARTNYGYTF.

This chain connects TRBV27 to TRBJ2-3; D gene unclear. CDR1 and CDR2 (germline): MNHEY, SMNVEV (reference sequence). V was clipped by 6 bases and J by 5 bases, with 15 bases between them. The CDR3 extends over 14 amino acids. CDR3 loop: CASRGKVWLDTQYF. The CDR3 DNA sequence: TGTGCCAGCAGGGGTAAGGTTTGGCTAGATACGCAGTATTTT.

This sequence joins TRBV11-3 and TRBJ2-2; the match to TRBD2 covers 8 bases. V lost 9 bases, J lost 2 bases, and 2 bases stayed unmatched. The V gene's germline CDR1 is SGHNT and CDR2 YENEEA. The CDR3 totals 13 residues. The CDR3 DNA reads TGTGCCAGTGCGGGGGGTAACACCGGGGAGCTGTTTTTT. This translates into CASAGGNTGELFF.

The gene calls are TRBV7-2 and TRBJ2-1; D unclear. The V end was cut by 5 bases, the J end by 0 bases, with 11 bases between. The germline V gene has CDR1 SGHTA and CDR2 FQGNSA. The CDR3 sequence is 15 residues long. The CDR3 loop reads CASSLDQSSYNEQFF. In nucleotides, the CDR3 is TGTGCCAGCAGCCTGGACCAGAGCTCCTACAATGAGCAGTTCTTC.

This clonotype was detected a few times. The chain couples TRBV7-2 to TRBJ2-3; D may be TRBD2 (5 bases). This CDR3 comprises 14 residues. V was clipped by 1 base and J by 4 bases, with 9 bases between them. The germline CDR1 and CDR2 sequences are SGHTA and FQGNSA. CDR3 DNA: TGTGCCAGCAGCTTAGTGCAGCGGCCAGATACGCAGTATTTT. This codes for CASSLVQRPDTQYF.